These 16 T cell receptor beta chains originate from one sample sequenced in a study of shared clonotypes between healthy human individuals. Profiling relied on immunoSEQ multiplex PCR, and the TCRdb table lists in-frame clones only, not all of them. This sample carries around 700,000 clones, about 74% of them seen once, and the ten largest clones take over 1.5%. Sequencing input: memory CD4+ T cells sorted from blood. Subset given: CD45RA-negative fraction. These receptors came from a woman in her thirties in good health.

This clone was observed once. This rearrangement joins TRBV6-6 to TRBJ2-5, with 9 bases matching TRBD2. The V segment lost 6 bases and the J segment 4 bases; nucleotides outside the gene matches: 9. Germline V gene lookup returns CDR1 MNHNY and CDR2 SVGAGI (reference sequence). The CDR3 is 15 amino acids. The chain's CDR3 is CASSRVSGGPETQYF. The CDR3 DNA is TGTGCCAGCAGCCGGGTTAGCGGGGGCCCAGAGACCCAGTACTTC.

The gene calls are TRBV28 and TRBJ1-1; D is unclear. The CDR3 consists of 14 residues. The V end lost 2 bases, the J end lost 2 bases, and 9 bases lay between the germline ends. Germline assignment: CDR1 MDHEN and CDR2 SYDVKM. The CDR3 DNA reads TGTGCCAGCAGTTTACAGCAGGTTAACACTGAAGCTTTCTTT. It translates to CASSLQQVNTEAFF.

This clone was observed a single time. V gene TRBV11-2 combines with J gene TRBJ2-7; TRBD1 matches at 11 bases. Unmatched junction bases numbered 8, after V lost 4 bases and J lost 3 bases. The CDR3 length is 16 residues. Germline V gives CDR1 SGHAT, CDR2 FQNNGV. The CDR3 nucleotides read TGTGCCAGCAGCTCACCTCCGGGACAGGGGGACTACGAGCAGTACTTC. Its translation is CASSSPPGQGDYEQYF.

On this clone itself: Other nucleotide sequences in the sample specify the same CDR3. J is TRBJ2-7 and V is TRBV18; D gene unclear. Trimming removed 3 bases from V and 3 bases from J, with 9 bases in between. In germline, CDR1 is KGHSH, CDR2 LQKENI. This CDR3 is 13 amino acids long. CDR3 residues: CASSPPSSYEQYF. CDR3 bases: TGTGCCAGCTCACCCCCTTCTAGCTACGAGCAGTACTTC.

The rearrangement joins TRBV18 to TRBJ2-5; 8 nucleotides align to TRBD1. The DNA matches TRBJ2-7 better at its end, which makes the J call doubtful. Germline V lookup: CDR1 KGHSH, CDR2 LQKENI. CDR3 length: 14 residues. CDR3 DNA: TGTGCCAGCTCATTGACGGACAGGGAGCACGAGCAGTACTTC. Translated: CASSLTDREHEQYF.

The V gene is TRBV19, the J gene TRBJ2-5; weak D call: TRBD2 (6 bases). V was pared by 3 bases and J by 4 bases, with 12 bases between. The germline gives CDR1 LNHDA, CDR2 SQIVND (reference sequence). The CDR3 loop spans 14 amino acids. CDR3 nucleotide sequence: TGTGCCAGTAGTATTTTTGGGAGGCCAGAGACCCAGTACTTC. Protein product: CASSIFGRPETQYF.

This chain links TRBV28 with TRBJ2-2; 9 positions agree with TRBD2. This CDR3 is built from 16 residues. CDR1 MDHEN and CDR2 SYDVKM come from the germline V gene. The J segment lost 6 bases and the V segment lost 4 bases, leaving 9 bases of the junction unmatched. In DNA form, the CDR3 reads TGTGCCAGCAGTTCCATAGCGGGAGACCAACCCGGGGAGCTGTTTTTT. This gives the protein CASSSIAGDQPGELFF.

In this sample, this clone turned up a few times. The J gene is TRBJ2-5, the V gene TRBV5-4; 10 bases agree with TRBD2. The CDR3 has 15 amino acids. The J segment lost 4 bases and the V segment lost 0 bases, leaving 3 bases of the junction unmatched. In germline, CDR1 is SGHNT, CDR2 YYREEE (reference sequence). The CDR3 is CASSLGGLAIETQYF. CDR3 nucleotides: TGTGCCAGCAGCTTGGGGGGACTAGCGATAGAGACCCAGTACTTC.

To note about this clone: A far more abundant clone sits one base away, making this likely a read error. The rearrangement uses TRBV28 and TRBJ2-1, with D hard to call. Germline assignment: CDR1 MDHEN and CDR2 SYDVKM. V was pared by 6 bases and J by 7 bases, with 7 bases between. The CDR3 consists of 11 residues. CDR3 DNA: TGTGCCAGCAGAGAACGTAATGAGCAGTTCTTC. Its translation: CASRERNEQFF.

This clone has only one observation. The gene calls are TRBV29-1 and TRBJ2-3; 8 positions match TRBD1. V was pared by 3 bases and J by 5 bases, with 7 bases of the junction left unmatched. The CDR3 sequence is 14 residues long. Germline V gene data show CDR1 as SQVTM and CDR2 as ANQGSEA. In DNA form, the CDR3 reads TGCAGCGTTGATAACAGGGGGTCTCAAGATACGCAGTATTTT. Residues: CSVDNRGSQDTQYF.

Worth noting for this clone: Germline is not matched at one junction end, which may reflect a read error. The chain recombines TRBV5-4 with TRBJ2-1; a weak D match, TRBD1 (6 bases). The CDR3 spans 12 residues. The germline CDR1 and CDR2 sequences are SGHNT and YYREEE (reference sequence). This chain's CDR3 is CASSLDSNEQFF. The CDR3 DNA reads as TGTGCCAGCAGTTTGGACAGCAATGAGCAGTTCTTC. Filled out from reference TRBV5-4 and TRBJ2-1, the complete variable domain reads ETGVTQSPTHLIKTRGQQVTLRCSSQSGHNTVSWYQQALGQGPQFIFQYYREEENGRGNFPPRFSGLQFPNYSSELNVNALELDDSALYLCASSLDSNEQFFGPGTRLTVL.

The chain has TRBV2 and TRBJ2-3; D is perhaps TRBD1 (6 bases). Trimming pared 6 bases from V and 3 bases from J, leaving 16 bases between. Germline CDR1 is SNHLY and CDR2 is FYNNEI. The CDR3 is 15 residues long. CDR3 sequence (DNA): TGTGCCAGCAGGGTTACAGGGCTGTGGACAGATACGCAGTATTTT. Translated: CASRVTGLWTDTQYF.

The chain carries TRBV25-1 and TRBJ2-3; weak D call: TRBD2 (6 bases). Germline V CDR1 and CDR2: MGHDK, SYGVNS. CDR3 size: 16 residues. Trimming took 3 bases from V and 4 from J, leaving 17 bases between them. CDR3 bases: TGTGCCAGCAGTGATCCAGGAGGGCCTCTTTCAGATACGCAGTATTTT. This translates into CASSDPGGPLSDTQYF.

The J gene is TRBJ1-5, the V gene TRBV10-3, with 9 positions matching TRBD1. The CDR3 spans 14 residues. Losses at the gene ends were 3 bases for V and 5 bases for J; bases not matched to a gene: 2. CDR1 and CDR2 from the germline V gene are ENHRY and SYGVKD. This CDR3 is CAISEGTGHQPQHF. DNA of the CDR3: TGTGCCATCAGTGAAGGGACAGGGCATCAGCCCCAGCATTTT.

This chain's CDR3 is CASRTQGGDTQYF. The DNA for the CDR3 is TGTGCCAGCAGAACACAGGGTGGTGATACGCAGTATTTT. The chain links TRBV25-1 to TRBJ2-3, with D perhaps TRBD1 (6 bases). Germline V gives CDR1 MGHDK, CDR2 SYGVNS. The CDR3 consists of 13 residues. Trimming pared 6 bases from V and 6 bases from J, leaving 13 bases between.

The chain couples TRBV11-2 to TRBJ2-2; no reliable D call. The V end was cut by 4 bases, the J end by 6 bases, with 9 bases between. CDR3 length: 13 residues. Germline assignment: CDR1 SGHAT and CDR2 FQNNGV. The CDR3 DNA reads TGTGCCAGCAGCTGGAGTATCGCCGGGGAGCTGTTTTTT. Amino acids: CASSWSIAGELFF.